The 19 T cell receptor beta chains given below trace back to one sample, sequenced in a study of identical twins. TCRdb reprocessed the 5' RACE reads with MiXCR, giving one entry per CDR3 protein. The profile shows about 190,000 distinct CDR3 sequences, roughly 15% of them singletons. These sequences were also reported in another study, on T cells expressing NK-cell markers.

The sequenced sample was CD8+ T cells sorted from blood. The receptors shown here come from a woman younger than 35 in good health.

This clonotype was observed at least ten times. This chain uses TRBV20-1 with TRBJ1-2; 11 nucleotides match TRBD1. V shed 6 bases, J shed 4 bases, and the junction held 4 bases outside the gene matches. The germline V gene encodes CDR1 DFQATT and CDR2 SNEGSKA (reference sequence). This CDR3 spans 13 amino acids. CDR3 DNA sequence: TGCAGTGCCTATGGACAGGGGGCCTATGGCTACACCTTC. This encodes CSAYGQGAYGYTF.

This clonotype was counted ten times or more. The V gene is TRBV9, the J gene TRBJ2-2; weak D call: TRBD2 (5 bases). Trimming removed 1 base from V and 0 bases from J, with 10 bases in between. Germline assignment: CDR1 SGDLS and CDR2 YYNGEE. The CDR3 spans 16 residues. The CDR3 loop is CASSVNSGANTGELFF. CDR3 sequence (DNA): TGTGCCAGCAGCGTAAACAGCGGAGCGAACACCGGGGAGCTGTTTTTT. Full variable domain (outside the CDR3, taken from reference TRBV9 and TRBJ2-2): DSGVTQTPKHLITATGQRVTLRCSPRSGDLSVYWYQQSLDQGLQFLIQYYNGEERAKGNILERFSAQQFPDLHSELNLSSLELGDSALYFCASSVNSGANTGELFFGEGSRLTVL.

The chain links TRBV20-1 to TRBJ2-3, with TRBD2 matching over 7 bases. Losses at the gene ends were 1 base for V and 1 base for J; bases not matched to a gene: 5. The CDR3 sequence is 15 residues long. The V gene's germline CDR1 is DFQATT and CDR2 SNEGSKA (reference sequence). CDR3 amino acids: CSARGWGGGTDTQYF. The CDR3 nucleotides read TGCAGTGCTAGAGGTTGGGGGGGGGGCACAGATACGCAGTATTTT.

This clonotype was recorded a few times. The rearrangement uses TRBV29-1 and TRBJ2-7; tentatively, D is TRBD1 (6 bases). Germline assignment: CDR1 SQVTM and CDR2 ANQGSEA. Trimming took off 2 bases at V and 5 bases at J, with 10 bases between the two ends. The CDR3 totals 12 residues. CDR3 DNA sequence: TGCAGCGTTGAATACAGGGTCCACGAGCAGTACTTC. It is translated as CSVEYRVHEQYF.

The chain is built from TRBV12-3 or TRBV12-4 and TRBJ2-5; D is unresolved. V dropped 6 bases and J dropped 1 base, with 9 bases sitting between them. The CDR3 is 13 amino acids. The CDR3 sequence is CASRGHPQETQYF. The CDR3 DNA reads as TGTGCCAGCAGGGGCCACCCCCAAGAGACCCAGTACTTC.

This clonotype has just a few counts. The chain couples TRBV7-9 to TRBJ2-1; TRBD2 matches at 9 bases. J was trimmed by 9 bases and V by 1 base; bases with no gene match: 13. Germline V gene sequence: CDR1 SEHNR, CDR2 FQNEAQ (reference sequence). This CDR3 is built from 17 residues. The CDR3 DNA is TGTGCCAGCAGCTTAGGGGGGACTAGCCATGGGGGGAGTGAGCAGTTCTTC. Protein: CASSLGGTSHGGSEQFF.

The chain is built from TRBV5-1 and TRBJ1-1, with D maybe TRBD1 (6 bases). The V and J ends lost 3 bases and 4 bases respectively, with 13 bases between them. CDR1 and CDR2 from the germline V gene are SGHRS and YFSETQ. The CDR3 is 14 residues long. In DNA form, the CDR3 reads TGCGCCAGCAGCTCAAGACAGGTCGGCACTGAAGCTTTCTTT. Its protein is CASSSRQVGTEAFF.

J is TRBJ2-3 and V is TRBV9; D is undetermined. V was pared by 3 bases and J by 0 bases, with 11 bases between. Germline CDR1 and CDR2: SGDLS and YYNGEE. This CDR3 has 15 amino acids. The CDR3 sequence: CASSAPLQSTDTQYF. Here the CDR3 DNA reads TGTGCCAGCAGCGCCCCCTTACAGAGCACAGATACGCAGTATTTT.

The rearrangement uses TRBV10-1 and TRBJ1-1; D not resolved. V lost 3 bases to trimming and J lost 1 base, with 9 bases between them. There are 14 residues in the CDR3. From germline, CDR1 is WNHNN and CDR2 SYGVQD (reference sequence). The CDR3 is CASSENTRNTEAFF. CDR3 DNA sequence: TGCGCCAGCAGTGAAAACACCAGGAACACTGAAGCTTTCTTT.

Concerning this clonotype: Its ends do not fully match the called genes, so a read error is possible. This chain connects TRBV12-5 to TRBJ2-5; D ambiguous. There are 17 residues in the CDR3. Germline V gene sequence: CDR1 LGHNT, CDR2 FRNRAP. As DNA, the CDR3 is TGTGCTAGTGGCGATCTGTCCACTGGCCAACGGTATTGGACCCAGCACTTC. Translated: CASGDLSTGQRYWTQHF. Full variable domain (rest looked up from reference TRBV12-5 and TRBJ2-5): DARVTQTPRHKVTEMGQEVTMRCQPILGHNTVFWYRQTMMQGLELLAYFRNRAPLDDSGMPKDRFSAEMPDATLATLKIQPSEPRDSAVYFCASGDLSTGQRYWTQHFGPGTRLLVL.

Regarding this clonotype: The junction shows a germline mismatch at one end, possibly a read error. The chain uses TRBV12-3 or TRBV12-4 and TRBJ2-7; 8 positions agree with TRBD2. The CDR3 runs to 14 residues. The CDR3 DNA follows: TGTGCCAGCAGTTTCCGGGGGGGGTCCTCCGAGCAGTACTTC. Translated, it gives CASSFRGGSSEQYF.

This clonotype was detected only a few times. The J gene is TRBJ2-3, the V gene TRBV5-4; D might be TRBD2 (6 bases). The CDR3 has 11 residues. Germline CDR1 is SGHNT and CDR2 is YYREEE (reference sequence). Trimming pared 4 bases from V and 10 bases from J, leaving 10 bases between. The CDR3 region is CASSERVAQYF. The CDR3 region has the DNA TGTGCCAGCAGCGAGCGGGTCGCGCAGTATTTT.

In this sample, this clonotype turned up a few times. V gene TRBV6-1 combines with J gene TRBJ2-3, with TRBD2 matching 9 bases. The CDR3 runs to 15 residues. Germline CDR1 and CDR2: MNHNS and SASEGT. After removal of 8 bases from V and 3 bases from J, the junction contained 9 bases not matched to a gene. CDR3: CASLAGLLPTDTQYF. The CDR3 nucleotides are TGTGCCAGCCTAGCGGGGCTCCTACCAACAGATACGCAGTATTTT.

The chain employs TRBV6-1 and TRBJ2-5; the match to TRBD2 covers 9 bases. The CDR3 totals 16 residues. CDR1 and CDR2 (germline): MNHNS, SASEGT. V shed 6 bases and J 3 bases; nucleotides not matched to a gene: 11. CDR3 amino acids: CASSLNLSGREETQYF. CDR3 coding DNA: TGTGCCAGCAGCCTCAACCTTAGCGGGAGAGAAGAGACCCAGTACTTC.

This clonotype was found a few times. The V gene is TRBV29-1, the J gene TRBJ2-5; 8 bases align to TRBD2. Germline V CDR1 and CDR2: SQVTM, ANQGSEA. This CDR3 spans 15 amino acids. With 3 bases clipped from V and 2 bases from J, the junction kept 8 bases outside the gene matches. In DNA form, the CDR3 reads TGCAGCGTTGATCGGGGACGGGAGGGACAAGAGACCCAGTACTTC. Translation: CSVDRGREGQETQYF.

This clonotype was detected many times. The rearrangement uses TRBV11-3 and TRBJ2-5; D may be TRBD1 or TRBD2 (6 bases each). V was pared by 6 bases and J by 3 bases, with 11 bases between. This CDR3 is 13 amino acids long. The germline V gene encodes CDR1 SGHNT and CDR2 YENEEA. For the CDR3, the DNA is TGTGCCAGCAGTTTAAGGGGGGAAGAGACCCAGTACTTC. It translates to CASSLRGEETQYF.

The CDR3 sequence is CASERIGGDGGELFF. The CDR3 region has the DNA TGTGCCAGCGAACGGATTGGCGGGGACGGCGGGGAGCTGTTTTTT. J is TRBJ2-2 and V is TRBV27; possibly TRBD2 for D (6 bases). V gave up 8 bases and J gave up 7 bases, with 20 bases separating them. CDR3 length: 15 amino acids. Germline lookup yields CDR1 MNHEY and CDR2 SMNVEV (reference sequence).

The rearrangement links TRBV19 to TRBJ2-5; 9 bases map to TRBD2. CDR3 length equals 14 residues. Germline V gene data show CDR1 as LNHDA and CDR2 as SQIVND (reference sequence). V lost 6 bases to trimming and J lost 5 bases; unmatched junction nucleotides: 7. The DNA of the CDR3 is TGTGCCAGTAGGGTGAGCGGGGGGACGGAGACCCAGTACTTC. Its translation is CASRVSGGTETQYF. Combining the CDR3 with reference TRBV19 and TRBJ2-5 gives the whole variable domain DGGITQSPKYLFRKEGQNVTLSCEQNLNHDAMYWYRQDPGQGLRLIYYSQIVNDFQKGDIAEGYSVSREKKESFPLTVTSAQKNPTAFYLCASRVSGGTETQYFGPGTRLLVL.

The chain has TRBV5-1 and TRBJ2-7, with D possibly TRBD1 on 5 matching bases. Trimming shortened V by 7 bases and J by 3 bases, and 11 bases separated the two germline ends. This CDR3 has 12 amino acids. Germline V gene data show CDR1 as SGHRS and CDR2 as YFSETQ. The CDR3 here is CASGASLYEQYF. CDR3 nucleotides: TGCGCCAGCGGGGCCTCACTCTACGAGCAGTACTTC.